This T cell receptor beta chain was observed in a study of T-cell reconstitution after alpha-beta-depleted transplantation in children (dated by TCRdb to 2016 to 2017). A note on the overall study: Using TCR repertoire profiling, the study followed T-cell immune reconstitution in a quantitative way in children after TCRalphabeta/CD19-depleted allogeneic hematopoietic cell transplantation.

Preparation of the library involved PCR. The sequencing machine was an Illumina HiSeq 2500. Molecular barcoding was employed in the preparation of TCR libraries, with unique molecular identifiers being used to normalize TCRbeta repertoire quantification. Clones were called with MiXCR by TCRdb after fastp trimmed the public reads at Q25, and only in-frame beta chains were retained. Each CDR3 protein appears once, grouped with its most common genes and DNA. The sample table records tens of thousands of distinct CDR3 sequences; roughly 6.5% of these occur just once. Of the sample, about a quarter is held by the ten largest clones. V is pruned by 4 bases and J by 0 bases, leaving 6 bases of the junction without a gene match. CDR1 and CDR2 (SGHRS, YFSETQ) derive from the germline V gene. The CDR3 holds 16 amino acids from the cysteine to the phenylalanine. The only DNA kept is the CDR3, 48 bases in frame from the first base.

This clonotype was detected ten times or more. The antigen this receptor binds is unknown. Qualities for individual bases were not recorded, and no much larger clone is one base off. Per the publication, the time point label means: day 60 (about 2 months) after transplantation. The treatment or condition tag for this specimen amounts to: allogeneic hematopoietic cell transplantation with graft depleted of TCRalphabeta T cells and CD19 B cells. The children who served as transplant recipients had been given grafts of TCRalphabeta/CD19-depleted allogeneic hematopoietic cells. Here is what the overall study found, with its caveats: Over the following months the frequencies of hyperexpanded clones went down, and after one year T-cell counts and TCRbeta diversity were mostly credited to newly produced T cells. The apparently early recovery of alphabetaT-cell counts about two months after transplant reportedly depended on only several hundred rapidly expanded clones that came from non-depleted graft cells. In some patients, high TCRbeta diversity at day 60 was attributed to recipient T cells and intrathymic progenitors that had survived conditioning.

The sample was peripheral blood, taken 60 days after TCRalphabeta/CD19-depleted stem cell transplant. The receptor's source is a child under two years old who had a stem cell transplant for acute myeloid leukemia, so the T cells may come from the graft donor. The rearrangement joined TRBV5-1 to TRBJ2-2, with 7 bases aligning to TRBD2. The bases read TGCGCCAGCAGCCCCCGGGGACTAACGAACACCGGGGAGCTGTTTTTT. Its translation is CASSPRGLTNTGELFF.